This T cell receptor beta chain stems from a study of control samples from healthy donors and cancer patients. Here immunoSEQ multiplex PCR was the method, and the copy in TCRdb shows in-frame clones only, minus some. This table has more than 120,000 clones, about 91% appearing once. V was pared by 4 bases and J by 4 bases, with 20 bases between. This CDR3 region has 16 residues. CDR1 is SGHRS and CDR2 is YFSETQ in the germline V gene. The sample consisted of blood. The chain links TRBV5-1 to TRBJ1-1; the D gene is possibly TRBD1 (6 bases). This receptor was obtained from a man aged 25 to 40 in good health. CDR3 loop: CASSTQRQVRSTEAFF. The DNA for the CDR3 is TGCGCCAGCAGCACGCAACGACAGGTTCGTTCCACTGAAGCTTTCTTT.